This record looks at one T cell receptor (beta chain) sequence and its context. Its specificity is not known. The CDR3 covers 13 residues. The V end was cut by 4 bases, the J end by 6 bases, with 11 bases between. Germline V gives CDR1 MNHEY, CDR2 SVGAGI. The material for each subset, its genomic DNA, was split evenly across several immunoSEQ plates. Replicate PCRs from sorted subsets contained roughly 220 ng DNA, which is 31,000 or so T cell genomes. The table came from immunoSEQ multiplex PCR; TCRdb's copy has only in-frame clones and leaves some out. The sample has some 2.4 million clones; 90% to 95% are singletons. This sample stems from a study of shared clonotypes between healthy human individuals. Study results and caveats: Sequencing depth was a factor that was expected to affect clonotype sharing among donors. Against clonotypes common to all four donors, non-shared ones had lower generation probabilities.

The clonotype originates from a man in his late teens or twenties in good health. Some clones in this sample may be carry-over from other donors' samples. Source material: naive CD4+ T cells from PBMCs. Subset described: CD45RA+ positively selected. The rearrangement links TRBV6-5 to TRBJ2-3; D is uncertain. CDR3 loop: CASSSPVADTQYF. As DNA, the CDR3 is TGTGCCAGCAGTTCCCCCGTGGCCGATACGCAGTATTTT.